This TCR beta chain was identified in a study of OX40 agonist ivuxolimab in advanced cancers. Germline assignment: CDR1 LGHNA and CDR2 YSLEER. The CDR3 is made up of 14 amino acids. V was pared by 3 bases and J by 5 bases, with 11 bases between. Repertoires were generated with immunoSEQ multiplex PCR, while TCRdb's copy carries only in-frame clones and drops some. The sample comprises about 75,000 clones, about 85% of which are singletons, and roughly 7.3% rests with the top ten. J is TRBJ2-4 and V is TRBV4-3; weak D call: TRBD2 (5 bases). Sequenced here: CD4+ or CD8+ T cells sorted from blood, sampled in a trial of the OX40 agonist ivuxolimab. This TCR came from an adult with an advanced solid tumor such as melanoma, head and neck, liver or kidney cancer. This CDR3 is CASSQIGLQNIQYF. The CDR3 DNA reads TGCGCCAGCAGCCAGATCGGACTCCAAAACATTCAGTACTTC.